The 13 T cell receptor beta chains below come from one sample, sequenced in a study of control samples from healthy donors and cancer patients. Some clones are missing from TCRdb's copy, which holds only in-frame ones; the method was immunoSEQ multiplex PCR. The sample holds fewer than 200,000 clones, almost 90% seen once. Sequences were obtained from blood. Every receptor here comes from a woman aged 45-65 years in good health.

This clone came up once. This CDR3 reads CASSLASGSRETQYF. CDR3 bases: TGCGCCAGCAGCTTGGCGAGCGGGAGTCGGGAGACCCAGTACTTC. The chain links TRBV5-1 to TRBJ2-5; TRBD2 matches 8 bases. With 0 bases clipped from V and 5 bases from J, the junction kept 6 bases outside the gene matches. In germline, CDR1 is SGHRS, CDR2 YFSETQ. CDR3 length: 15 amino acids.

The chain is built from TRBV2 and TRBJ2-6; TRBD1 or TRBD2 may be the D gene (5 bases each). Trimming removed 7 bases from V and 4 bases from J, with 17 bases in between. Looked up from germline, CDR1 is SNHLY and CDR2 is FYNNEI. The CDR3 runs to 16 residues. CDR3 bases: TGTGCCAGCACCCAAATGGGGGTCCCCGGGGCCAACGTCCTGACTTTC. Translating gives CASTQMGVPGANVLTF.

This clone was seen a handful of times. This sequence joins TRBV5-4 and TRBJ2-7; 7 bases are shared with TRBD1. Germline loops: CDR1 SGHNT, CDR2 YYREEE (reference sequence). The V and J ends lost 5 bases and 3 bases, in that order; junction bases with no gene match: 5. The CDR3 is 13 residues long. The CDR3 DNA is TGTGCCAGCAGAAGACAGGGCCTCTACGAGCAGTACTTC. As protein: CASRRQGLYEQYF.

The chain employs TRBV28 and TRBJ1-1, with D possibly being TRBD1 (6 bases). Trimming removed 6 bases at V and 0 bases at J, with 17 bases between. This CDR3 spans 16 amino acids. Per the germline V gene, CDR1 is MDHEN and CDR2 is SYDVKM. The CDR3: CASSPGGGGMNTEAFF. The CDR3 DNA reads as TGTGCCAGCAGCCCCGGTGGAGGGGGGATGAACACTGAAGCTTTCTTT. The full variable domain, with the rest looked up from reference TRBV28 and TRBJ1-1, is DVKVTQSSRYLVKRTGEKVFLECVQDMDHENMFWYRQDPGLGLRLIYFSYDVKMKEKGDIPEGYSVSREKKERFSLILESASTNQTSMYLCASSPGGGGMNTEAFFGQGTRLTVV.

This chain uses TRBV7-3 with TRBJ1-2; D is possibly TRBD1 (6 bases). CDR1 is SGHTA and CDR2 is FQGTGA in the germline V gene. This CDR3 has 14 residues. The V and J ends lost 5 bases and 0 bases respectively, with 10 bases between them. Here the CDR3 reads CASSAGTTNYGYTF. CDR3 nucleotides: TGTGCCAGCAGCGCCGGGACAACTAACTATGGCTACACCTTC.

The chain links TRBV6-5 to TRBJ1-5, with D tentatively TRBD1 (5 bases). Germline values: CDR1 MNHEY, CDR2 SVGAGI. Trimming left V 6 bases short and J 3 bases short, with 6 bases between. This CDR3 has 12 amino acids. Written as DNA, the CDR3 is TGTGCCAGCAGGGGGCCCAATCAGCCCCAGCATTTT. It encodes CASRGPNQPQHF.

The chain employs TRBV10-3 and TRBJ2-1; TRBD1 aligns across 10 bases. The CDR3 spans 16 residues. After removal of 7 bases from V and 6 bases from J, the junction contained 12 bases not matched to a gene. In germline, CDR1 is ENHRY, CDR2 SYGVKD. CDR3 sequence reads: CAINRRGQGEGNEQFF. DNA for the CDR3: TGTGCCATCAACCGGAGAGGACAGGGGGAGGGCAATGAGCAGTTCTTC.

The CDR3 DNA reads as TGTGCCAGCAGCCTCCGCGCGGGCCCGGAACTGTTTTTT. Amino acid sequence: CASSLRAGPELFF. V gene TRBV16 combines with J gene TRBJ1-4, with D unresolved. V was cut by 4 bases and J by 12 bases, with 15 bases left in between. The length of the CDR3 is 13 residues. Germline assignment: CDR1 KGHSY and CDR2 FQNENV.

The chain recombines TRBV5-1 with TRBJ1-5; 8 bases align to TRBD1. The germline V gene has CDR1 SGHRS and CDR2 YFSETQ. Germline trimming cut 4 bases from V and 6 bases from J; bases unmatched to any gene: 6. The CDR3 spans 14 residues. CDR3 protein: CASSPDRVGQPQHF. CDR3 coding DNA: TGCGCCAGCAGCCCGGACAGGGTGGGTCAGCCCCAGCATTTT.

The chain couples TRBV7-2 to TRBJ2-1, with 7 bases matching TRBD2. This CDR3 has 14 residues. Germline V gene sequence: CDR1 SGHTA, CDR2 FQGNSA. Losses at the gene ends were 5 bases for V and 7 bases for J; bases not matched to a gene: 8. The CDR3: CASSLTLARNEQFF. The CDR3 bases are TGTGCCAGCAGCCTTACACTAGCGCGGAATGAGCAGTTCTTC.

V gene TRBV7-2 combines with J gene TRBJ2-7; TRBD1 matches at 7 bases. The J segment lost 5 bases and the V segment lost 5 bases, leaving 15 bases of the junction unmatched. This CDR3 contains 16 residues. Germline loops: CDR1 SGHTA, CDR2 FQGNSA. CDR3 loop: CASSQTQGSSVDEQYF. CDR3 nucleotides: TGTGCCAGCAGCCAGACACAGGGGTCCTCTGTAGACGAGCAGTACTTC.

This sequence joins TRBV10-3 and TRBJ2-5, with D perhaps matching TRBD2 (6 bases). This CDR3 is 12 amino acids long. Trimming removed 6 bases from V and 2 bases from J, with 7 bases in between. Germline CDR1 is ENHRY and CDR2 is SYGVKD. The CDR3 is CAISGTQETQYF. The CDR3 nucleotides are TGTGCCATCAGCGGGACTCAAGAGACCCAGTACTTC.

The chain joins TRBV15 to TRBJ2-7, with unresolved D. This CDR3 comprises 14 residues. Trimming pared 0 bases from V and 6 bases from J, leaving 12 bases between. Germline CDR1 LNHNV, CDR2 YYDKDF (reference sequence). CDR3 sequence: CATSRDGKSGEQYF. Here the CDR3 DNA reads TGTGCCACCAGCAGAGATGGGAAGTCAGGCGAGCAGTACTTC.